The 28 T cell receptor beta chains below were found in one sample sequenced in a study of blood T cell repertoires in COVID-19. Produced via immunoSEQ multiplex PCR; TCRdb's table is partial and in-frame only. The sample has around 140,000 clones; about 89% are singletons. Sequencing input: peripheral blood. The receptors were gathered from a man between 60 and 75 years old with active or convalescent COVID-19.

J is TRBJ1-5 and V is TRBV10-3; D is ambiguous. V lost 6 bases and J lost 5, with 11 bases in between. CDR3 size: 13 residues. Germline CDR1 and CDR2: ENHRY and SYGVKD. The CDR3 sequence is CAISRQPDQPQHF. The DNA for the CDR3 is TGTGCCATCAGCCGACAACCCGATCAGCCCCAGCATTTT.

The chain employs TRBV7-3 and TRBJ2-1; weak D call: TRBD1 (6 bases). CDR3 length: 14 amino acids. CDR1 SGHTA and CDR2 FQGTGA come from the germline V gene. Deletions cut 5 bases from V and 0 bases from J, with 8 bases between. The CDR3 loop is CASSKDSSYNEQFF. CDR3 nucleotides: TGTGCCAGCAGCAAGGACAGCTCCTACAATGAGCAGTTCTTC.

This clone was picked up one time. This chain uses TRBV7-9 with TRBJ2-1, with TRBD1 identical over 7 bases. V gave up 8 bases and J gave up 7 bases; unmatched junction bases: 14. Germline assignment: CDR1 SEHNR and CDR2 FQNEAQ (reference sequence). CDR3 length: 15 amino acids. The CDR3 spells CASGPRQGGVNEQFF. The DNA of the CDR3 is TGTGCCAGCGGCCCACGGCAAGGGGGCGTTAATGAGCAGTTCTTC.

A word on this clone: The sample carries other DNA sequences with the same CDR3. This rearrangement joins TRBV12-3 or TRBV12-4 to TRBJ2-3; no definite D call. Trimming left V 5 bases short and J 6 bases short, with 6 bases between. This CDR3 is built from 11 residues. CDR3 DNA: TGTGCCAGCAGTCTACGGGATACGCAGTATTTT. This sequence encodes CASSLRDTQYF.

The chain links TRBV6-2 or TRBV6-3 to TRBJ1-1; 7 bases are a match to TRBD1. With V trimmed by 5 bases and J by 6 bases, 6 bases remained unmatched. The germline V gene has CDR1 MNHEY and CDR2 SVGEGT. CDR3 length: 13 residues. The DNA for the CDR3 is TGTGCCAGCAGTAGGGGACAGACCGCTGAAGCTTTCTTT. It specifies CASSRGQTAEAFF.

The chain joins TRBV4-3 to TRBJ1-3; TRBD1 aligns across 8 bases. CDR3 length equals 17 residues. The junction had 8 bases not matched to a gene; V was cut back by 4 bases and J by 0 bases. CDR1 and CDR2 (germline): LGHNA, YSLEER. CDR3 loop: CASSPSTGGSSGNTIYF. CDR3 nucleotide sequence: TGCGCCAGCAGCCCCTCCACAGGGGGGAGCTCTGGAAACACCATATATTTT.

This rearrangement joins TRBV5-5 to TRBJ2-1; possibly TRBD1 for D (5 bases). This CDR3 has 14 residues. V was shortened by 4 bases and J by 4 bases, with 12 bases between the two germline ends. From germline, CDR1 is SGHKS and CDR2 YYEKEE (reference sequence). The CDR3 region has the DNA TGTGCCAGCAGCCTGACTGGGGCTTACAATGAGCAGTTCTTC. This gives the protein CASSLTGAYNEQFF.

This chain joins TRBV9 and TRBJ1-2; D perhaps matches TRBD1 (6 bases). The CDR3 runs 15 residues. Per the germline V gene, CDR1 is SGDLS and CDR2 is YYNGEE. Trimming cost V 4 bases and J 5 bases, with 18 bases left between them. CDR3 in DNA: TGTGCCAGCAGCCCCGGTCGAGGCACAGGGTATGGCTACACCTTC. This codes for CASSPGRGTGYGYTF.

The chain employs TRBV6-2 or TRBV6-3 and TRBJ2-5; D gene unclear. The CDR3 sequence is 11 residues long. Germline-derived CDR1 and CDR2 are MNHEY and SVGEGT. V lost 4 bases and J 4 bases, leaving 4 bases between the germline ends. The CDR3, as DNA: TGTGCCAGCAGTTTTAGAGAGACCCAGTACTTC. Translated: CASSFRETQYF.

This sequence joins TRBV12-3 or TRBV12-4 and TRBJ1-2; D remains ambiguous. Trimming took off 5 bases at V and 0 bases at J, with 4 bases between the two ends. The CDR3 has 12 amino acids. The CDR3 here is CASSPSNYGYTF. In DNA form, the CDR3 reads TGTGCCAGCAGTCCCTCTAACTATGGCTACACCTTC.

The chain joins TRBV19 to TRBJ1-5; a weak D match, TRBD1 (5 bases). The CDR3 runs 14 residues. Germline V gene data show CDR1 as LNHDA and CDR2 as SQIVND (reference sequence). V lost 3 bases and J lost 2, with 8 bases in between. The CDR3: CASSMARGNQPQHF. The CDR3 coding sequence is TGTGCCAGTAGTATGGCCAGGGGCAATCAGCCCCAGCATTTT.

The CDR3 loop reads CASSPSRKYEKLFF. CDR3 coding DNA: TGTGCCAGCAGCCCCTCGAGGAAGTATGAAAAACTGTTTTTT. The rearrangement joins TRBV6-5 to TRBJ1-4; no firm D call. Per germline, CDR1 MNHEY and CDR2 SVGAGI. The germline V and J ends were trimmed by 6 bases and 6 bases, with 14 bases remaining between them. The CDR3 loop spans 14 amino acids.

This rearrangement joins TRBV28 to TRBJ2-1; TRBD2 agrees at 7 bases. V lost 3 bases, J lost 9 bases, and 5 bases stayed unmatched. This CDR3 contains 13 residues. Germline V CDR1 and CDR2: MDHEN, SYDVKM. This CDR3 reads CASSFPGLVEQFF. In nucleotides, the CDR3 is TGTGCCAGCAGTTTCCCTGGACTAGTTGAGCAGTTCTTC.

V usage is TRBV4-3 and J usage is TRBJ2-3, with 7 bases that match TRBD2. CDR3 length: 19 residues. V lost 0 bases and J lost 0; bases outside the gene matches: 12. Per the germline V gene, CDR1 is LGHNA and CDR2 is YSLEER. CDR3 region: CASSQDLAGARPSTDTQYF. CDR3 coding DNA: TGCGCCAGCAGCCAAGATCTCGCGGGAGCCCGGCCAAGCACAGATACGCAGTATTTT.

This rearrangement joins TRBV28 to TRBJ1-4; D gene ambiguous. CDR3 length: 13 amino acids. V lost 8 bases and J 3 bases, leaving 10 bases between the germline ends. Germline V gives CDR1 MDHEN, CDR2 SYDVKM. CDR3 nucleotide sequence: TGTGCCAGCCTTTACGGGGCTAATGAAAAACTGTTTTTT. Translating gives CASLYGANEKLFF. Full variable domain (missing parts from reference TRBV28 and TRBJ1-4): DVKVTQSSRYLVKRTGEKVFLECVQDMDHENMFWYRQDPGLGLRLIYFSYDVKMKEKGDIPEGYSVSREKKERFSLILESASTNQTSMYLCASLYGANEKLFFGSGTQLSVL.

The genes are TRBV9 and TRBJ2-5; TRBD2 agrees at 8 bases. Germline V gene lookup returns CDR1 SGDLS and CDR2 YYNGEE. The CDR3 sequence is 14 residues long. V shed 4 bases, J shed 4 bases, and the junction held 6 bases outside the gene matches. The CDR3 loop is CASSPPAGGETQYF. The CDR3 nucleotides are TGTGCCAGCAGCCCCCCTGCGGGAGGAGAGACCCAGTACTTC.

The CDR3 DNA reads TGCGCCAGCAGCCTGAGCCTCGCGGAAAGCTCCTACAATGAGCAGTTCTTC. It encodes CASSLSLAESSYNEQFF. V is TRBV5-1 and J is TRBJ2-1; unclear D gene. Germline CDR1 SGHRS, CDR2 YFSETQ. This CDR3 comprises 17 residues. V shed 4 bases and J shed 0 bases, with 17 bases lying between them. Full variable domain (remainder filled in from reference TRBV5-1 and TRBJ2-1): KAGVTQTPRYLIKTRGQQVTLSCSPISGHRSVSWYQQTPGQGLQFLFEYFSETQRNKGNFPGRFSGRQFSNSRSEMNVSTLELGDSALYLCASSLSLAESSYNEQFFGPGTRLTVL.

This chain joins TRBV7-2 and TRBJ2-3; 7 bases fit TRBD2. Germline trimming cut 1 base from V and 2 bases from J; bases unmatched to any gene: 9. CDR1 SGHTA and CDR2 FQGNSA come from the germline V gene. The length of the CDR3 is 17 residues. DNA for the CDR3: TGTGCCAGCAGCTTAGGGGGGACTAAAGTCCTCACAGATACGCAGTATTTT. Protein product: CASSLGGTKVLTDTQYF.

The chain links TRBV15 to TRBJ1-1, with TRBD1 matching over 9 bases. This CDR3 comprises 17 residues. CDR1 and CDR2 (germline): LNHNV, YYDKDF (reference sequence). Unmatched junction bases numbered 6, after V lost 1 base and J lost 0 bases. For the CDR3, the DNA is TGTGCCACCAGCAGAGTGGGACAGGGTTCCATGAACACTGAAGCTTTCTTT. Its translation is CATSRVGQGSMNTEAFF.

The CDR3 here is CASSYGQGSEGNTEAFF. The DNA of the CDR3 is TGTGCCAGCAGTTACGGACAGGGAAGCGAGGGGAACACTGAAGCTTTCTTT. J is TRBJ1-1 and V is TRBV6-2 or TRBV6-3; 8 bases are shared with TRBD1. Germline CDR1 reads MNHEY; CDR2 reads SVGEGT. Losses at the gene ends were 2 bases for V and 1 base for J; bases not matched to a gene: 9. This CDR3 spans 17 amino acids.

The V call is TRBV10-3, the J call TRBJ2-5, with D possibly TRBD2 on 5 matching bases. Trimming left V 3 bases short and J 2 bases short, with 19 bases between. The length of the CDR3 is 17 residues. Germline CDR1 and CDR2: ENHRY and SYGVKD. CDR3: CAISDPGSGHAQETQYF. For the CDR3, the DNA is TGTGCCATCAGTGATCCCGGAAGCGGCCATGCGCAAGAGACCCAGTACTTC.

The rearrangement links TRBV27 to TRBJ1-1; D gene uncertain. The CDR3 spans 14 residues. Looked up from germline, CDR1 is MNHEY and CDR2 is SMNVEV (reference sequence). V lost 2 bases to trimming and J lost 7 bases, with 14 bases between them. The CDR3 DNA reads TGTGCCAGCAGTTTAGACGGAGCCCTAAGTGAAGCTTTCTTT. It specifies CASSLDGALSEAFF.

CDR3: CASSSTEGRTEAFF. DNA for the CDR3: TGCGCCAGCAGCTCCACGGAAGGCAGGACTGAAGCTTTCTTT. The chain is built from TRBV5-1 and TRBJ1-1, with D hard to call. This CDR3 region has 14 residues. The V and J ends lost 3 bases and 5 bases respectively, with 14 bases between them. Germline V gene sequence: CDR1 SGHRS, CDR2 YFSETQ.

This clone was detected only a few times. The gene calls are TRBV3-1 (or the pseudogene TRBV3-2) and TRBJ2-5, with unresolved D. This CDR3 comprises 14 residues. Germline values: CDR1 LGHDT, CDR2 YNNKEL (reference sequence). The V end was cut by 4 bases, the J end by 4 bases, with 13 bases between. The CDR3 DNA is TGTGCCAGCAGCCCCGTGGCTAGTGTAGAGACCCAGTACTTC. It codes for CASSPVASVETQYF.

The rearrangement links TRBV19 to TRBJ2-3, with TRBD1 matching over 7 bases. The germline V gene encodes CDR1 LNHDA and CDR2 SQIVND (reference sequence). J lost 4 bases, V lost 7 bases, and 11 bases had no gene match. The CDR3 sequence is 15 residues long. CDR3 bases: TGTGCCAGTACCGTAGACAGGGAAGCTGCAGATACGCAGTATTTT. This translates into CASTVDREAADTQYF.

V gene TRBV4-2 combines with J gene TRBJ1-1; possible D gene TRBD1, 6 bases. The V gene lost 4 bases and the J gene lost 0 bases, with 18 bases spanning the gap. This CDR3 contains 17 residues. Germline-derived CDR1 and CDR2 are LGHNA and YNFKEQ. The CDR3 sequence: CASSRPGLDSLNTEAFF. The CDR3 bases are TGTGCCAGCAGCCGGCCTGGTTTGGACAGCTTGAACACTGAAGCTTTCTTT.

In DNA form, the CDR3 reads TGTGCCAGCTCACCGATAGGACAGGGTGGAAACACCATATATTTT. It specifies CASSPIGQGGNTIYF. This chain connects TRBV18 to TRBJ1-3; 8 bases agree with TRBD1. The CDR3 has 15 amino acids. In germline, CDR1 is KGHSH, CDR2 LQKENI. The V gene end was trimmed by 3 bases and the J gene end by 3 bases; junction bases not matched to a gene: 4.

The rearrangement uses TRBV21-1 and TRBJ2-5; the table's D call, TRBD1, has no DNA check behind it. TRBV21-1 is a pseudogene segment. The CDR3 contains 19 residues. CDR3 bases: TGTGCCAGCAGCAAAACAGGGGGACAGGGAGGAGGTTGGGAAAAGACCCAGTACTTC. This gives the protein CASSKTGGQGGGWEKTQYF.